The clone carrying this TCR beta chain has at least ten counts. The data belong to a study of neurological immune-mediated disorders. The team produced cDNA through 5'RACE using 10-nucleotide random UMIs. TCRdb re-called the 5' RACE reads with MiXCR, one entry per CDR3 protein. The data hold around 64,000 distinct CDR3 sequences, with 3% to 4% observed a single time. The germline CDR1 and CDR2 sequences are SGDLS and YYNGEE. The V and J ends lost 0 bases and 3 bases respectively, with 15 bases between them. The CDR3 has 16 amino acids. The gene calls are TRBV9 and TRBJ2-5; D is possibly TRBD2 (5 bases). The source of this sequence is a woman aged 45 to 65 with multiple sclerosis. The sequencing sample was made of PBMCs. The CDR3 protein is CASSVGAGYGEETQYF. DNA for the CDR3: TGTGCCAGCAGCGTAGGTGCGGGTTATGGGGAAGAGACCCAGTACTTC.